The present T cell receptor beta chain was sequenced within a study of cytomegalovirus exposure and HLA in healthy donors. PCR amplification relied on 60 Vbeta primers (plus 13 Jbeta primers). As processed by the authors: Later reanalysis found 60 million to 90 million unique TCR beta chains, 10 million to 14 million of them shared. Clones were sequenced by immunoSEQ multiplex PCR, and TCRdb holds only the in-frame ones, with some missing. V and J calls and clone size come straight from that table; D and trimming were deduced from the DNA. This table holds around 150,000 clones, approximately 80% found once. Notes on the study in general: High specificity and sensitivity for cytomegalovirus status were reported for the classifier. A later analysis linked a missense variant in DCLRE1C to the trimming of TCR beta V and J genes. Later, an analysis showed that TCR beta chains associated with HLA were more clonally expanded than others that were equally common.

J was trimmed by 4 bases and V by 2 bases; bases with no gene match: 7. The V gene's germline CDR1 is SEHNR and CDR2 FQNEAQ (reference sequence). The CDR3 runs 15 residues. Note on this clone: Its specificity is unknown.

The TCR comes from a woman aged 18 to 35 in good health and CMV-seronegative. Sequenced input: PBMCs. The V call is TRBV7-9, the J call TRBJ1-2, with 7 bases matching TRBD1. The CDR3 loop is CASSLWRTGPYGYTF. The CDR3 bases are TGTGCCAGCAGCTTATGGAGGACAGGACCCTATGGCTACACCTTC. Based on the CDR3 plus reference TRBV7-9 and TRBJ1-2, the full variable domain is DTGVSQNPRHKITKRGQNVTFRCDPISEHNRLYWYRQTLGQGPEFLTYFQNEAQLEKSRLLSDRFSAERPKGSFSTLEIQRTEQGDSAMYLCASSLWRTGPYGYTFGSGTRLTVV.